The TCR beta chain under discussion was sequenced for a study of T cell changes during pregnancy in multiple sclerosis. The CDR3 contains 17 residues. Germline V gives CDR1 MDHEN, CDR2 SYDVKM. With 3 bases clipped from V and 2 bases from J, the junction kept 10 bases outside the gene matches. The method was immunoSEQ multiplex PCR; TCRdb's version includes in-frame clones alone and lacks a portion of them. This repertoire shows around 31,000 clones, just over 90% found once; its top ten account for 0.35% to 0.5%. The J gene is TRBJ2-1, the V gene TRBV28, with 7 positions matching TRBD1. Here the sequenced sample was CD4+ T cells from peripheral blood mononuclear cells, taken in the second trimester of pregnancy. The clonotype comes from a female donor with multiple sclerosis, enrolled in a pregnancy study. The DNA of the CDR3 is TGTGCCAGCAGTTTTTATCCGCAGGGGGTGGCCTACAATGAGCAGTTCTTC. It yields the protein CASSFYPQGVAYNEQFF.